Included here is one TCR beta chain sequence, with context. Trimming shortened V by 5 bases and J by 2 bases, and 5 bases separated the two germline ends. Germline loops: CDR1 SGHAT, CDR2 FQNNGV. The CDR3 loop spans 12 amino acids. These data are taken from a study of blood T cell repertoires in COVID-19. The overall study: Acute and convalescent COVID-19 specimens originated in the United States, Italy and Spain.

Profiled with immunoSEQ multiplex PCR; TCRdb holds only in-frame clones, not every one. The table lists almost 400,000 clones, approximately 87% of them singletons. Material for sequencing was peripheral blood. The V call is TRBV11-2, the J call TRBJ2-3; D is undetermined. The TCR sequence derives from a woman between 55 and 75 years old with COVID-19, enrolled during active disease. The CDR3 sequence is CASSLSTDTQYF. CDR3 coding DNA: TGTGCCAGCAGCCTTTCCACAGATACGCAGTATTTT. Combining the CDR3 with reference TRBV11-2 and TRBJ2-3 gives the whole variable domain EAGVAQSPRYKIIEKRQSVAFWCNPISGHATLYWYQQILGQGPKLLIQFQNNGVVDDSQLPKDRFSAERLKGVDSTLKIQPAKLEDSAVYLCASSLSTDTQYFGPGTRLTVL.